The next 10 T cell receptor beta chains were all read from a single sample in a study of technical replicates of blood from a few donors. Profiling relied on immunoSEQ multiplex PCR, and the TCRdb table lists in-frame clones only, not all of them. Among about 60,000 clones listed, roughly 86% were seen once. Input material: PBMCs. The source of these receptors is a human donor in good health. Some clones in this sample may be carry-over from other donors' samples.

The chain combines TRBV7-6 with TRBJ2-5; 7 bases align to TRBD2. CDR3 length equals 17 residues. Germline V gene sequence: CDR1 SGHVS, CDR2 FNYEAQ. V was clipped by 5 bases and J by 6 bases; unmatched bases: 18. CDR3 region: CASSEERGRRGWKTQYF. In DNA form, the CDR3 reads TGTGCCAGCAGCGAAGAGCGGGGCCGGCGGGGGTGGAAGACCCAGTACTTC.

The V call is TRBV2, the J call TRBJ2-1, with 9 bases fitting TRBD2. CDR3 size: 15 residues. With 2 bases clipped from V and 9 bases from J, the junction kept 8 bases outside the gene matches. Germline-derived CDR1 and CDR2 are SNHLY and FYNNEI. CDR3 sequence (DNA): TGTGCCAGCAGTGAAACGGCTAGCGGGGCAGGTGAGCAGTTCTTC. It is translated as CASSETASGAGEQFF.

This chain uses TRBV20-1 with TRBJ2-1; D uncertain. There are 11 residues in the CDR3. Trimming stripped 3 bases from V and 4 bases from J, with 4 bases between. Germline V gives CDR1 DFQATT, CDR2 SNEGSKA (reference sequence). The CDR3 spells CSASGYNEQFF. In DNA, the CDR3 is TGCAGTGCTAGCGGGTACAATGAGCAGTTCTTC.

V and J are TRBV5-4 and TRBJ2-3; 9 nucleotides align to TRBD1. CDR1 is SGHNT, CDR2 YYREEE, per germline (reference sequence). This CDR3 region has 15 residues. The junction had 6 bases not matched to a gene; V was cut back by 3 bases and J by 4 bases. CDR3 amino acids: CASSSPGQGPDTQYF. CDR3 in DNA: TGTGCCAGCAGCTCACCGGGACAGGGCCCAGATACGCAGTATTTT.

This clone was observed once. The rearrangement joins TRBV19 to TRBJ2-6; D is possibly TRBD1 (5 bases). The V end lost 6 bases, the J end lost 2 bases, and 14 bases lay between the germline ends. Germline V CDR1 and CDR2: LNHDA, SQIVND (reference sequence). The CDR3 totals 16 residues. CDR3 in amino acids: CASSLRGEAGANVLTF. DNA for the CDR3: TGTGCCAGTAGCCTTAGGGGCGAGGCTGGGGCCAACGTCCTGACTTTC.

The J gene is TRBJ1-4, the V gene TRBV6-5; D is undetermined. Germline CDR1 and CDR2: MNHEY and SVGAGI. Between the trimmed V and J ends, which lost 7 bases and 3 bases, there was a span of 12 bases. This CDR3 is built from 14 residues. CDR3 in amino acids: CASTDSRSNEKLFF. The DNA of the CDR3 is TGTGCCAGCACCGACTCGAGGTCTAATGAAAAACTGTTTTTT.

The sample holds one count of this clone. The chain employs TRBV7-8 and TRBJ2-1; 9 nucleotides align to TRBD2. V was clipped by 5 bases and J by 5 bases; unmatched bases: 10. The length of the CDR3 is 16 residues. Germline loops: CDR1 SGHVS, CDR2 FQNEAQ. CDR3 sequence (DNA): TGTGCCAGCAGCCTATCGAGGGCTAGCGGGAACAATGAGCAGTTCTTC. Translated, it gives CASSLSRASGNNEQFF.

This chain connects TRBV10-3 to TRBJ1-5, with 7 bases identical to TRBD1. This CDR3 comprises 15 residues. Losses at the gene ends were 2 bases for V and 2 bases for J; bases not matched to a gene: 3. The germline V gene encodes CDR1 ENHRY and CDR2 SYGVKD. The CDR3 loop reads CAISEGQAGNQPQHF. The CDR3 DNA reads as TGTGCCATCAGTGAGGGACAGGCGGGCAATCAGCCCCAGCATTTT.

This clone has just a few counts. The V call is TRBV19, the J call TRBJ1-3, with 9 bases that match TRBD1. Germline-derived CDR1 and CDR2 are LNHDA and SQIVND (reference sequence). V trimming: 4 bases; J trimming: 2 bases; junction bases outside the gene matches: 3. This CDR3 is 15 amino acids long. The DNA for the CDR3 is TGTGCCAGTAGTAAAACAGGGGGCACTGGAAACACCATATATTTT. As protein: CASSKTGGTGNTIYF.

The chain couples TRBV6-6 to TRBJ1-1; D perhaps matches TRBD1 (5 bases). Trimming left V 9 bases short and J 3 bases short, with 11 bases between. CDR3 size: 12 residues. From germline, CDR1 is MNHNY and CDR2 SVGAGI (reference sequence). This chain's CDR3 is CASAAGDTEAFF. The CDR3, as DNA: TGTGCCAGTGCGGCGGGGGACACTGAAGCTTTCTTT.